The entry that follows covers one T cell receptor (beta chain) sequence. The repertoire was sequenced with immunoSEQ multiplex PCR; TCRdb's copy has only in-frame clones and lacks some. The sample consists of roughly 200,000 clones, 80% to 90% of them appearing once. This sample was included in a study of blood T cell repertoires in COVID-19. This CDR3 spans 15 amino acids. Trimming left V 3 bases short and J 7 bases short, with 20 bases between. Germline V gives CDR1 SGHTS, CDR2 YDEGEE. Source material: PBMCs or T cells enriched from blood (not recorded which). V and J are TRBV5-8 and TRBJ2-7; D is perhaps TRBD2 (5 bases). The clonotype originates from a woman aged 40 to 49 with acute COVID-19. CDR3 sequence reads: CASSSRANGGREQYF. CDR3 sequence (DNA): TGTGCCAGCAGCTCCCGGGCGAACGGAGGTCGAGAGCAGTACTTC.